A selection of T cell receptor beta chains follows, all from one sample in a study of shared clonotypes between healthy human individuals. Sequencing used immunoSEQ multiplex PCR; TCRdb keeps in-frame clones, though not all of them. The sample includes approximately 1,500,000 clones, approximately 98% of them seen just once. Source material: naive CD4+ T cells sorted from blood. These receptors were obtained from a man aged 25 to 40 in good health. Each CDR3 is given with its conserved first and last residue. A D gene is named only where the DNA matches it firmly.

CATPSAGPYNEQFF | TGTGCCACCCCAAGCGCAGGACCCTACAATGAGCAGTTCTTC | TRBJ2-1 | NA | TRBV2
CASSDGLRLGANVLTF | TGTGCCAGCAGTGACGGATTGAGGTTAGGGGCCAACGTCCTGACTTTC | TRBJ2-6 | NA | TRBV6-4
CASSLFPGRGRQPQHF | TGTGCCAGCAGTTTGTTCCCCGGGCGGGGGCGGCAGCCCCAGCATTTT | TRBJ1-5 | NA | TRBV28
CASSVDTGVQETQYF | TGTGCCAGCAGCGTAGACACAGGCGTCCAAGAGACCCAGTACTTC | TRBJ2-5 | NA | TRBV9
CASRGRPVSDEQFF | TGTGCCAGCAGGGGAAGGCCGGTTTCCGATGAGCAGTTCTTC | TRBJ2-1 | NA | TRBV27
CASSFVATNYGYTF | TGTGCCAGCAGTTTCGTGGCAACTAACTATGGCTACACCTTC | TRBJ1-2 | NA | TRBV27
CASSQPTGTYNEQFF | TGCGCCAGCAGCCAACCTACGGGAACATACAATGAGCAGTTCTTC | TRBJ2-1 | NA | TRBV4-3
CASSEILFDEQFF | TGTGCCAGCAGTGAGATTCTGTTCGATGAGCAGTTCTTC | TRBJ2-1 | NA | TRBV6-1
CASSVQGLPYEQYF | TGTGCCAGCAGCGTACAGGGATTACCCTACGAGCAGTACTTC | TRBJ2-7 | NA | TRBV7-2
CASSPGVVPYEQYF | TGTGCCAGCAGCCCGGGGGTGGTACCCTACGAGCAGTACTTC | TRBJ2-7 | NA | TRBV9
CAISNGLAGGVDEQFF | TGTGCCATCAGTAACGGACTAGCGGGAGGAGTAGATGAGCAGTTCTTC | TRBJ2-1 | TRBD2 | TRBV10-3
CASSLGYGYQETQYF | TGTGCCAGCAGCTTAGGGTATGGGTACCAAGAGACCCAGTACTTC | TRBJ2-5 | NA | TRBV7-6
CASSSRGTGIGSNQPQHF | TGTGCCAGCAGTTCCCGCGGGACAGGGATTGGTAGCAATCAGCCCCAGCATTTT | TRBJ1-5 | TRBD1 | TRBV28
CASSLDSGTEAFF | TGTGCCAGCAGCTTGGACAGTGGCACTGAAGCTTTCTTT | TRBJ1-1 | NA | TRBV5-4
CASSQILGDTQYF | TGCGCCAGCAGCCAAATCCTGGGAGATACGCAGTATTTT | TRBJ2-3 | NA | TRBV4-3
CASSDTPGEQYF | TGCGCCAGCAGTGATACTCCTGGCGAGCAGTACTTC | TRBJ2-7 | NA | TRBV10-1
CASSLVGTVNTEAFF | TGTGCCAGCAGCTTGGTTGGGACAGTCAACACTGAAGCTTTCTTT | TRBJ1-1 | TRBD1 | TRBV5-5
CASSGGLRVYEQYF | TGTGCCAGCAGCGGGGGGCTCCGAGTCTACGAGCAGTACTTC | TRBJ2-7 | NA | TRBV7-8
CASSKKQGARGEQYF | TGTGCCAGCAGTAAGAAACAGGGGGCCCGAGGCGAGCAGTACTTC | TRBJ2-7 | TRBD1 | TRBV6-6
CAITQGLNTEAFF | TGTGCCATCACGCAGGGCCTGAACACTGAAGCTTTCTTT | TRBJ1-1 | NA | TRBV10-3
CASSLASSTYPQHF | TGTGCCAGCAGCTTAGCGAGTTCTACGTACCCCCAGCATTTT | TRBJ1-5 | NA | TRBV7-9
CASSRTGGTEAFF | TGTGCCAGCAGCCGGACAGGGGGCACTGAAGCTTTCTTT | TRBJ1-1 | TRBD1 | TRBV11-2
CASAGGSSPLSYNEQFF | TGCGCCAGCGCGGGAGGCTCTTCACCCCTATCCTACAATGAGCAGTTCTTC | TRBJ2-1 | TRBD2 | TRBV5-1
CASSYSGGFSSYEQYF | TGTGCCAGCAGTTACTCCGGCGGGTTCAGCTCCTACGAGCAGTACTTC | TRBJ2-7 | NA | TRBV6-5
CASSLQGRFNQPQHF | TGTGCCAGCAGTTTGCAGGGCAGGTTCAATCAGCCCCAGCATTTT | TRBJ1-5 | NA | TRBV27
CASSNRDRGGGSNQPQHF | TGTGCCAGTAGTAACCGGGACAGGGGAGGTGGTAGCAATCAGCCCCAGCATTTT | TRBJ1-5 | TRBD1 | TRBV19
CASSFGGTPGNQPQHF | TGTGCCAGCAGTTTTGGTGGGACCCCGGGGAATCAGCCCCAGCATTTT | TRBJ1-5 | NA | TRBV28
CASTGTAENQPQHF | TGTGCCAGCACCGGGACGGCAGAAAATCAGCCCCAGCATTTT | TRBJ1-5 | NA | TRBV2
CASSSPFAGKIGNEQFF | TGTGCCAGCAGCTCCCCCTTCGCGGGAAAAATAGGTAATGAGCAGTTCTTC | TRBJ2-1 | NA | TRBV11-2
CASSLGGTQYF | TGTGCCAGCAGTTTAGGGGGGACCCAGTACTTC | TRBJ2-5 | NA | TRBV27
CASSRTSAQETQYF | TGCGCCAGCAGCAGAACTAGCGCCCAAGAGACCCAGTACTTC | TRBJ2-5 | TRBD2 | TRBV5-1
CASRRDLAGDYEQYF | TGTGCCAGCAGACGAGATCTAGCGGGAGATTACGAGCAGTACTTC | TRBJ2-7 | TRBD2 | TRBV11-2
CASSVGTSGILAGELFF | TGTGCCAGCAGCGTAGGGACTAGCGGGATCTTGGCCGGGGAGCTGTTTTTT | TRBJ2-2 | TRBD2 | TRBV9
CASSDGTGRRDYGYTF | TGTGCCAGCAGTGACGGGACAGGGCGGCGGGACTATGGCTACACCTTC | TRBJ1-2 | TRBD1 | TRBV25-1
CASSGGRGPSGYTF | TGTGCCAGTAGTGGGGGTCGGGGGCCGTCCGGCTACACCTTC | TRBJ1-2 | NA | TRBV19
CASSQQTSTNEKLFF | TGCGCCAGCAGCCAACAGACTTCAACTAATGAAAAACTGTTTTTT | TRBJ1-4 | NA | TRBV4-3
CASSFAPGDEQFF | TGCGCCAGCAGCTTCGCCCCGGGCGATGAGCAGTTCTTC | TRBJ2-1 | NA | TRBV5-1
CASSEAGTGFEQYF | TGTGCCAGCAGTGAAGCGGGGACAGGGTTCGAGCAGTACTTC | TRBJ2-7 | TRBD1 | TRBV6-1
CASSPPIRSQHF | TGTGCCAGCTCACCACCCATTCGGTCCCAGCATTTT | TRBJ1-5 | NA | TRBV18
CASSSGLASVTEAFF | TGCGCCAGCAGCTCCGGACTGGCCTCAGTCACTGAAGCTTTCTTT | TRBJ1-1 | NA | TRBV5-1
CASSTGGTYEQYF | TGTGCCAGCAGTACCGGGGGTACCTACGAGCAGTACTTC | TRBJ2-7 | NA | TRBV28
CARVKSAVISEQFF | TGTGCCAGGGTCAAGTCCGCCGTGATCTCTGAGCAGTTCTTC | TRBJ2-1 | NA | TRBV6-1
CASNPGRGAFF | TGTGCCAGCAACCCCGGCCGGGGAGCTTTCTTT | TRBJ1-1 | NA | TRBV28
CASRGVWREEYNEQFF | TGTGCCAGCAGGGGGGTATGGCGGGAGGAGTACAATGAGCAGTTCTTC | TRBJ2-1 | TRBD2 | TRBV25-1
CASRGREGSNQPQHF | TGTGCCAGCAGAGGCAGAGAGGGTTCCAATCAGCCCCAGCATTTT | TRBJ1-5 | NA | TRBV6-1
CASSPGTDVEKLFF | TGTGCCAGTAGTCCCGGGACAGACGTTGAAAAACTGTTTTTT | TRBJ1-4 | TRBD1 | TRBV19
CASSVGQGAISYEQYF | TGTGCCAGCAGCGTAGGACAGGGGGCGATCTCCTACGAGCAGTACTTC | TRBJ2-7 | TRBD1 | TRBV9
CASSVAGGAGQPQHF | TGTGCCAGCAGCGTAGCAGGGGGCGCTGGTCAGCCCCAGCATTTT | TRBJ1-5 | TRBD1 | TRBV9
CASSPGLAFYNEQFF | TGTGCCAGCAGCCCCGGACTAGCGTTTTACAATGAGCAGTTCTTC | TRBJ2-1 | TRBD2 | TRBV7-9
CATSGQDIPSSYNEQFF | TGTGCCACCAGCGGTCAGGATATTCCTAGCTCCTACAATGAGCAGTTCTTC | TRBJ2-1 | NA | TRBV15
CASSQRQGANTGELFF | TGTGCCAGCAGTCAACGACAGGGGGCGAACACCGGGGAGCTGTTTTTT | TRBJ2-2 | TRBD1 | TRBV6-6
CSTATGAGSYEQYF | TGCAGCACCGCGACGGGGGCGGGGTCCTACGAGCAGTACTTC | TRBJ2-7 | NA | TRBV29-1
CASSATGANVLTF | TGTGCCAGCAGTGCAACTGGGGCCAACGTCCTGACTTTC | TRBJ2-6 | NA | TRBV25-1
CASRMGQGDEKLFF | TGTGCCAGCAGGATGGGACAGGGTGATGAAAAACTGTTTTTT | TRBJ1-4 | TRBD1 | TRBV6-1
CAWSVRIQGDQPQHF | TGTGCCTGGAGTGTACGGATCCAGGGGGATCAGCCCCAGCATTTT | TRBJ1-5 | TRBD1 | TRBV30
CASSLVHFAYEQYF | TGTGCCAGCAGTTTGGTTCATTTTGCCTACGAGCAGTACTTC | TRBJ2-7 | NA | TRBV28
CASSYIPTHEQFF | TGTGCCAGCAGCTATATCCCAACTCATGAGCAGTTCTTC | TRBJ2-1 | NA | TRBV7-9
CASSRDRGGGNTIYF | TGTGCCAGCAGCAGAGACAGGGGTGGTGGAAACACCATATATTTT | TRBJ1-3 | TRBD1 | TRBV4-2
CASTTLGQGKTDTQYF | TGTGCCAGTACTACGCTTGGACAGGGCAAAACAGATACGCAGTATTTT | TRBJ2-3 | TRBD1 | TRBV19